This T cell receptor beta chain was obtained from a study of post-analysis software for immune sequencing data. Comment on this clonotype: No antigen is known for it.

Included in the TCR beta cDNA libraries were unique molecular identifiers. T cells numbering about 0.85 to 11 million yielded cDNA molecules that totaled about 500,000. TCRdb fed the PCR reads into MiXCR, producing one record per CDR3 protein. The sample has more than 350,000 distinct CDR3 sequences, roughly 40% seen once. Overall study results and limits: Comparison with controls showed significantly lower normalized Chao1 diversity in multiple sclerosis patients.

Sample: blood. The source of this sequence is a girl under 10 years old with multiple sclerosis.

The CDR3 spells CASSPPTHSYEQYF. The CDR3 DNA reads TGTGCCAGCAGCCCACCGACCCATTCCTACGAGCAGTACTTC. The chain has TRBV7-8 and TRBJ2-5, with D hard to call. The DNA end favors TRBJ2-7, so the J call may be wrong. This CDR3 has 14 amino acids. In germline, CDR1 is SGHVS, CDR2 FQNEAQ.